This TCR beta chain is drawn from a study of T cells expressing NK-cell markers. Background on the study: HCMV seropositivity characterized most of the eight sequenced donors, and seronegativity one. Study results and caveats: Of CD8+ T cells, about 1.0-8% belonged to dominant NKG2C+ clonotypes in several donors. A handful of donors likewise had their CD3+CD56-NKG2C+ fraction led by these clonotypes.

The CDR3 totals 14 residues. Germline values: CDR1 LGHNA, CDR2 YNFKEQ. UMIs accompanied the 5'RACE template switching by which TCR beta cDNA was made. TCRdb re-called the 5' RACE reads and catalogs CDR3 proteins one per entry, DNA excluded. The sample yields a few hundred thousand distinct CDR3 sequences, of which the top ten take up 5% to 5.5%. Comment on this clonotype: The target antigen is unknown.

Sequencing was done on a sample of blood T cells: a sorted CD56 or NKG2C T cell subset, CD4+ or CD8+ T cells, or bulk PBMC T cells (not recorded which). This sequence joins TRBV4-2 and TRBJ2-1; TCRdb selects TRBD1, and the lack of DNA leaves this call unchecked. The sequence derives from a man between 18 and 69 years old in good health. The CDR3 sequence is CASSQSLTGNEQFF.